A single sample is the source of the 8 T cell receptor beta chains below, sequenced in a study of T cell clonotyping in hematopoietic cell transplantation. TCRdb keeps only in-frame clones here, not all; method: immunoSEQ multiplex PCR. Here the sample spans around 5,000 clones, about 29% being singletons. Indicated time point: recipient sample about 28 days before transplant, after cytoreduction. The input for sequencing was peripheral blood mononuclear cells, taken before stem cell transplant. These receptors all stem from a middle-aged man with myelofibrosis. Some clones in this sample may be carry-over from other donors' samples.

The chain couples TRBV2 to TRBJ1-2; D remains ambiguous. V was trimmed by 4 bases and J by 5 bases, leaving 8 bases between them. CDR1 is SNHLY and CDR2 is FYNNEI in the germline V gene. This CDR3 has 12 residues. CDR3 bases: TGTGCCAGCAGTGTGGGGTCTTATGGCTACACCTTC. This codes for CASSVGSYGYTF.

V gene TRBV6-5 combines with J gene TRBJ1-5; 9 bases line up with TRBD1. The germline CDR1 and CDR2 sequences are MNHEY and SVGAGI. The CDR3 totals 15 residues. The ends lost 6 bases at V and 5 bases at J; junction bases unmatched: 8. The chain's CDR3 is CASRRDREEYQPQHF. The CDR3 DNA sequence: TGTGCCAGCAGGCGGGACAGGGAAGAGTATCAGCCCCAGCATTTT.

The chain recombines TRBV30 with TRBJ1-2, with D hard to call. The V end was cut by 4 bases, the J end by 7 bases, with 7 bases between. The CDR3 runs to 10 residues. Looked up from germline, CDR1 is GTSNPN and CDR2 is SVGIG (reference sequence). The CDR3 region is CAWKVGGYTF. CDR3 bases: TGTGCCTGGAAAGTCGGTGGCTACACCTTC.

J is TRBJ2-7 and V is TRBV19; tentatively, D is TRBD1 (6 bases). V lost 3 bases and J lost 6, with 12 bases in between. This CDR3 has 13 amino acids. CDR1 is LNHDA, CDR2 SQIVND, per germline (reference sequence). CDR3 coding DNA: TGTGCCAGTAGTATCGAAGGGGGTGGCGAGCAGTACTTC. This gives the protein CASSIEGGGEQYF.

The CDR3 coding sequence is TGTGCCAGCAGTTATGGGACAGGGGGACGGGGCTACACCTTC. Residues: CASSYGTGGRGYTF. The chain combines TRBV6-5 with TRBJ1-2; TRBD1 agrees at 11 bases. CDR3 length: 14 amino acids. Germline lookup yields CDR1 MNHEY and CDR2 SVGAGI. V was pared by 3 bases and J by 8 bases, with 5 bases of the junction left unmatched.

The chain employs TRBV7-8 and TRBJ2-7, with TRBD1 as a possible D gene (5 bases). The V end lost 2 bases, the J end lost 4 bases, and 6 bases lay between the germline ends. CDR1 and CDR2 (germline): SGHVS, FQNEAQ. The CDR3 spans 12 residues. CDR3 protein: CASSLQGYEQYF. CDR3 bases: TGTGCCAGCAGCTTACAGGGATACGAGCAGTACTTC.

This clone showed up just a few times. The chain recombines TRBV20-1 with TRBJ2-7; D is undetermined. Germline V lookup: CDR1 DFQATT, CDR2 SNEGSKA (reference sequence). The CDR3 totals 11 residues. V was shortened by 1 base and J by 4 bases, with 5 bases between the two germline ends. The CDR3 DNA is TGCAGTGCTAGAGTGGATTACGAGCAGTACTTC. It translates to CSARVDYEQYF.

In its sample, this clone was seen a few times. The gene calls are TRBV7-2 and TRBJ2-7, with D possibly matching TRBD1 (6 bases). V lost 5 bases to trimming and J lost 2 bases, with 10 bases between them. Germline values: CDR1 SGHTA, CDR2 FQGNSA. This CDR3 has 13 amino acids. The CDR3 nucleotides are TGTGCCAGCAGCCTCAGGACAGCCTACGAGCAGTACTTC. Protein product: CASSLRTAYEQYF. The variable domain in full, with the rest retrieved from reference TRBV7-2 and TRBJ2-7, is GAGVSQSPSNKVTEKGKDVELRCDPISGHTALYWYRQSLGQGLEFLIYFQGNSAPDKSGLPSDRFSAERTGGSVSTLTIQRTQQEDSAVYLCASSLRTAYEQYFGPGTRLTVT.